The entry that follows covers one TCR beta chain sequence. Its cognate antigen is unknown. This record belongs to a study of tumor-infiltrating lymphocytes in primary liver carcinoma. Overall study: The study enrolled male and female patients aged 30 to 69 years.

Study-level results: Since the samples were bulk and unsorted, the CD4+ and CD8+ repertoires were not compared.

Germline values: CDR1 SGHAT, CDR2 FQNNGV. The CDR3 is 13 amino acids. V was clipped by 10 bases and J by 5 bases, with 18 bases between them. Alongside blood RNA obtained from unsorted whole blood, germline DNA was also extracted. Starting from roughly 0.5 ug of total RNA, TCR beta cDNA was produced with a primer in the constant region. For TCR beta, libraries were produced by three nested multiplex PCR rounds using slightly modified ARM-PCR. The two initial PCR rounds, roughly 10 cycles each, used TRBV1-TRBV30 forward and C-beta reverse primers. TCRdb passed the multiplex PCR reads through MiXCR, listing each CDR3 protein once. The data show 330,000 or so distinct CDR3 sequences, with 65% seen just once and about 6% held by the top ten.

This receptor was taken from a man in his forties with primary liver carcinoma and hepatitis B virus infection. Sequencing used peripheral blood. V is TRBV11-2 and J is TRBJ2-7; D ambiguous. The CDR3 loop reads CANRLESFHEQYF. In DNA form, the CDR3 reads TGTGCCAACAGATTAGAAAGCTTCCACGAGCAGTACTTC.